The source of this T cell receptor beta chain is a study of cytomegalovirus exposure and HLA in healthy donors. Points on this clone: Antigen specificity is unknown.

The CDR3 loop spans 14 amino acids. Per the germline V gene, CDR1 is MNHNS and CDR2 is SASEGT. V gave up 1 base and J gave up 4 bases; unmatched junction bases: 0. Whole-study findings and limits: Later analysis associated a missense DCLRE1C variant with TCR beta V- and J-gene trimming. HLA alleles were associated with 15,000 to 20,000 TCR beta sequences in a later analysis at 0.05 false discovery rate. The study listed roughly 160 cytomegalovirus-associated TCR beta chains.

Use of 60 Vbeta and 13 Jbeta primers characterized the PCR. Assay: immunoSEQ multiplex PCR; the TCRdb copy retains only in-frame clones and omits some. The sample lists some 140,000 clones; around 83% were seen once. The sample comprised PBMCs. The receptor was isolated from a male donor in good health and CMV-seropositive. The chain uses TRBV6-1 and TRBJ2-7, with 11 bases fitting TRBD2. The CDR3 region has the DNA TGTGCCAGCAGTGAAGGGACTAGCGGGTACGAGCAGTACTTC. Encoded protein: CASSEGTSGYEQYF.